Listed below are T cell receptor beta chains from one sample, sequenced in a study of blood T cell repertoires in COVID-19. The protocol was immunoSEQ multiplex PCR, while the TCRdb copy is restricted to in-frame clones and leaves out a portion. The repertoire holds approximately 140,000 clones, around 84% seen once, with almost 9% in the top ten. What was sequenced was peripheral blood. These receptors originate from a man aged 25 to 45 with COVID-19, enrolled during active disease. Both conserved end residues are part of each CDR3. D genes are given only for firm matches. Size values are once, few and many counts, or a class for expanded clones, and some rows have none.

V	J	D	size	DNA	CDR3
TRBV19	TRBJ2-7	TRBD2	few	TGTGCCAGTAGTATCGGGGGGACGCAGTACTTC	CASSIGGTQYF
TRBV20-1	TRBJ2-7	.	.	TGCAGTGCTAGGACAGCATACGAGCAGTACTTC	CSARTAYEQYF
TRBV5-1	TRBJ2-1	TRBD2	once	TGCGCCAGCAGCTCCAGACCTAGCGGGAGGGCCACCTACAATGAGCAGTTCTTC	CASSSRPSGRATYNEQFF
TRBV28	TRBJ2-7	TRBD1	.	TGTGCCAGCAGTTCCCCGGCGCTAGGGGGCAAAGAGCAGTACTTC	CASSSPALGGKEQYF
TRBV7-3	TRBJ1-6	.	.	TGTGCCAGCAGCTTACGATCCAGGAATTATAATTCACCCCTCCACTTT	CASSLRSRNYNSPLHF
TRBV7-8	TRBJ1-1	TRBD1	.	TGTGCCAGCAGCTTAGGACAGGGATTGAACACTGAAGCTTTCTTT	CASSLGQGLNTEAFF
TRBV6-5	TRBJ1-1	.	.	TGTGCCAGCAAAGCTCTAGAGGGGGATTCTGAAGCTTTCTTT	CASKALEGDSEAFF
TRBV28	TRBJ1-1	.	.	TGTGCCAGCAGTTCCCCGGCGGCCCCGAACACTGAAGCTTTCTTT	CASSSPAAPNTEAFF
TRBV30	TRBJ2-7	.	once	TGTGCCTCGACGTACGGAGGAGACTACGAGCAGTACTTC	CASTYGGDYEQYF
TRBV18	TRBJ2-1	TRBD1	.	TGTGCCAGCTCCCAGGAGACAGGGTCCTACAATGAGCAGTTCTTC	CASSQETGSYNEQFF
TRBV29-1	TRBJ2-1	.	.	TGCAGCGATGTGCCGGGTCCTGGGAATGAGCAGTTCTTC	CSDVPGPGNEQFF
TRBV30	TRBJ2-7	.	.	TGTGCCTGGAGATCAGGGGTAGCCTACGAGCAGTACTTC	CAWRSGVAYEQYF
TRBV6-6	TRBJ1-2	TRBD1	.	TGTGCCACCGCGGAATTCGACAGGGGGGACTATGGCTACACCTTC	CATAEFDRGDYGYTF
TRBV28	TRBJ2-1	TRBD1	.	TGTGCCAGCACCTCTTCGGGGACAGTTCTCTCCTACAATGAGCAGTTCTTC	CASTSSGTVLSYNEQFF
TRBV7-2	TRBJ2-1	TRBD2	.	TGTGCCAGCAGCTCTCTAGCGGGAGTGAATGAGCAGTTCTTC	CASSSLAGVNEQFF
TRBV4-3	TRBJ2-2	TRBD2	.	TGCGCCAGCAGCCCGGAAATAGGACTAGCGGTCACCGGGGAGCTGTTTTTT	CASSPEIGLAVTGELFF
TRBV25-1	TRBJ1-3	.	.	TGTTCTACACGGAGCTCTGGAAACACCATATATTTT	CSTRSSGNTIYF
TRBV24-1	TRBJ2-7	TRBD2	once	TGTGCCACCAGTGATTCGGGTAGCGGGAGGTCCTACGAGCAGTACTTC	CATSDSGSGRSYEQYF
TRBV28	TRBJ2-7	TRBD2	many	TGTGCCAGCAGTTTAGGACTAGCGGGAGGGTACGAGCAGTACTTC	CASSLGLAGGYEQYF
TRBV30	TRBJ1-2	.	few	TGTGCCTGGAGGCCCAGGGATTCAGCCTCCTATGGCTACACCTTC	CAWRPRDSASYGYTF
TRBV9	TRBJ2-7	TRBD2	.	TGTGCCAGCAGCGTAGCTAGCGGGAACAACTACGAGCAGTACTTC	CASSVASGNNYEQYF
TRBV10-3	TRBJ2-7	.	.	TGTGCCATCAGGGCCCGGGGAGCAGTCAACGAGCAGTACTTC	CAIRARGAVNEQYF
TRBV7-3	TRBJ1-5	.	.	TGTGCCAGCAGCTCCATTATTGGGGGAGGTCAGCCCCAGCATTTT	CASSSIIGGGQPQHF
TRBV6-4	TRBJ2-7	.	once	TGTGCCAGCAGTCCCGTGGGGCGGGGTATGGACGAGCAGTACTTC	CASSPVGRGMDEQYF
TRBV6-1	TRBJ2-3	TRBD2	.	TGTGCCAGCAGTGAGGGACTAGCGGCAGATACGCAGTATTTT	CASSEGLAADTQYF